The 24 T cell receptor beta chains listed next were all sequenced from one sample in a study of blood T cell repertoires in COVID-19. Here immunoSEQ multiplex PCR was the method, and the copy in TCRdb shows in-frame clones only, minus some. The sample lists 200,000 to 300,000 clones, around 90% seen once, with around 0.7% in the top ten. The sequenced sample was peripheral blood. These receptors all stem from a human donor in a cohort sampled during active COVID-19.

This chain uses TRBV7-2 with TRBJ2-1; 12 bases are shared with TRBD2. Germline CDR1 and CDR2: SGHTA and FQGNSA. The CDR3 loop spans 16 amino acids. The trim removed 5 bases at V and 6 bases at J, leaving 8 bases unmatched. DNA of the CDR3: TGTGCCAGCAGCCTCGGAGGACTAGCGGGAAGCAATGAGCAGTTCTTC. Its protein is CASSLGGLAGSNEQFF.

V usage is TRBV6-6 and J usage is TRBJ1-4; 11 nucleotides match TRBD1. Trimming at V came to 4 bases and at J to 3 bases, leaving 1 base not matched to a gene. The CDR3 consists of 15 residues. CDR1 and CDR2 from the germline V gene are MNHNY and SVGAGI (reference sequence). DNA for the CDR3: TGTGCCAGCAGTTGGGACAGGGGGGCTAATGAAAAACTGTTTTTT. It encodes CASSWDRGANEKLFF.

The V and J genes are TRBV29-1 and TRBJ1-1; D possibly corresponds to TRBD1 (6 bases). Germline values: CDR1 SQVTM, CDR2 ANQGSEA. The CDR3 consists of 16 residues. Trimming pared 1 base from V and 1 base from J, leaving 16 bases between. CDR3 sequence: CSVEAWGQRGNTEAFF. The CDR3 DNA sequence: TGCAGCGTTGAAGCATGGGGGCAGCGGGGGAACACTGAAGCTTTCTTT. Based on the CDR3 plus reference TRBV29-1 and TRBJ1-1, the full variable domain is SAVISQKPSRDICQRGTSLTIQCQVDSQVTMMFWYRQQPGQSLTLIATANQGSEATYESGFVIDKFPISRPNLTFSTLTVSNMSPEDSSIYLCSVEAWGQRGNTEAFFGQGTRLTVV.

The V and J genes are TRBV5-1 and TRBJ2-3; the D gene is possibly TRBD1 (5 bases). Between the trimmed V and J ends, which lost 2 bases and 4 bases, there was a span of 20 bases. Germline lookup yields CDR1 SGHRS and CDR2 YFSETQ. The CDR3 runs to 17 residues. The DNA of the CDR3 is TGCGCCAGCAGCTTAGAAGGGGCGTCAGATGGGGCAGATACGCAGTATTTT. Translating it yields CASSLEGASDGADTQYF.

The chain has TRBV2 and TRBJ1-5; D is unresolved. The CDR3 is 15 amino acids. Looked up from germline, CDR1 is SNHLY and CDR2 is FYNNEI. V lost 2 bases and J 11 bases, leaving 19 bases between the germline ends. Here the CDR3 reads CASSEILGRQSAQHF. The CDR3 DNA reads TGTGCCAGCAGTGAAATATTAGGCAGGCAATCAGCCCAGCATTTT.

The J gene is TRBJ1-4, the V gene TRBV28; D is perhaps TRBD1 (5 bases). Germline CDR1 MDHEN, CDR2 SYDVKM. Trimming removed 5 bases at V and 5 bases at J, with 12 bases between. This CDR3 has 14 residues. The CDR3 reads CASSRGLQNEKLFF. As DNA, the CDR3 is TGTGCCAGCAGTAGGGGACTGCAGAATGAAAAACTGTTTTTT.

The V gene is TRBV9, the J gene TRBJ1-6; D gene ambiguous. V shed 2 bases and J shed 5 bases, with 23 bases lying between them. The germline V gene has CDR1 SGDLS and CDR2 YYNGEE. The CDR3 sequence is 19 residues long. As DNA, the CDR3 is TGTGCCAGCAGCGTCGTCAGAATCGCGGACGTCGGGGATAATTCACCCCTCCACTTT. Protein sequence: CASSVVRIADVGDNSPLHF.

As concerns this clone: The identical CDR3 is also encoded by other nucleotide sequences in the sample. The chain links TRBV27 to TRBJ2-7, with 10 nucleotides matching TRBD1. This CDR3 region has 13 residues. With 4 bases clipped from V and 4 bases from J, the junction kept 1 base outside the gene matches. Germline V gene data show CDR1 as MNHEY and CDR2 as SMNVEV (reference sequence). The CDR3 DNA follows: TGTGCCAGCAGTTGGGACAGGGGTTACGAGCAGTACTTC. It encodes CASSWDRGYEQYF.

The chain links TRBV10-3 to TRBJ1-1; possible D gene TRBD1, 6 bases. V lost 8 bases and J lost 1, with 14 bases in between. CDR3 size: 14 residues. CDR1 and CDR2 (germline): ENHRY, SYGVKD. CDR3 sequence (DNA): TGTGCCATCGGGGACATCCAGAAGAACACTGAAGCTTTCTTT. Translating it yields CAIGDIQKNTEAFF.

The rearrangement links TRBV5-1 to TRBJ1-5, with 8 bases aligning to TRBD1. The CDR3 is 15 amino acids. V lost 4 bases to trimming and J lost 4 bases; unmatched junction nucleotides: 7. Germline assignment: CDR1 SGHRS and CDR2 YFSETQ. CDR3 nucleotides: TGCGCCAGCAGCGCTACAGGGGGACTAAATCAGCCCCAGCATTTT. This gives the protein CASSATGGLNQPQHF.

V usage is TRBV18 and J usage is TRBJ2-3; a weak D match, TRBD2 (5 bases). This CDR3 contains 15 residues. Per the germline V gene, CDR1 is KGHSH and CDR2 is LQKENI. V lost 6 bases to trimming and J lost 3 bases, with 16 bases between them. CDR3 amino acids: CASSHKEGVTDTQYF. DNA for the CDR3: TGTGCCAGCTCTCACAAAGAGGGAGTGACAGATACGCAGTATTTT.

The chain couples TRBV12-3 or TRBV12-4 to TRBJ2-7; D is undetermined. The V gene lost 6 bases and the J gene lost 2 bases, with 8 bases spanning the gap. This CDR3 is 12 amino acids long. The CDR3 DNA is TGTGCCAGCAGCCTAAGCCCCTACGAGCAGTACTTC. Protein: CASSLSPYEQYF.

This clone was found a few times. The chain uses TRBV11-2 and TRBJ2-7, with TRBD2 matching over 11 bases. V was pared by 1 base and J by 3 bases, with 2 bases of the junction left unmatched. The CDR3 loop spans 15 amino acids. The germline V gene encodes CDR1 SGHAT and CDR2 FQNNGV. CDR3 region: CASSLVTSGDYEQYF. CDR3 DNA: TGTGCCAGCAGCTTAGTGACTAGCGGGGACTACGAGCAGTACTTC.

V gene TRBV4-1 combines with J gene TRBJ2-7, with 7 bases fitting TRBD1. CDR3 length equals 13 residues. V gave up 3 bases and J gave up 2 bases; unmatched junction bases: 1. Germline V gene data show CDR1 as MGHRA and CDR2 as YSYEKL. DNA of the CDR3: TGCGCCAGCAGCCAGACAGGGACCTACGAGCAGTACTTC. Amino acids: CASSQTGTYEQYF.

The chain couples TRBV10-1 to TRBJ1-5; tentative D call: TRBD1 (6 bases). This CDR3 has 16 amino acids. Germline V gene data show CDR1 as WNHNN and CDR2 as SYGVQD (reference sequence). V was pared by 2 bases and J by 5 bases, with 16 bases between. CDR3 sequence reads: CASSEKGHWEDQPQHF. CDR3 bases: TGCGCCAGCAGTGAGAAGGGACACTGGGAAGATCAGCCCCAGCATTTT.

The rearrangement links TRBV3-1 (or the pseudogene TRBV3-2) to TRBJ1-1, with 7 bases lining up with TRBD1. The CDR3 covers 13 residues. In germline, CDR1 is LGHDT, CDR2 YNNKEL (reference sequence). V shed 3 bases and J 9 bases; nucleotides not matched to a gene: 7. The CDR3 protein is CASSQLGGQQAFF. The CDR3 DNA sequence: TGTGCCAGCAGCCAGCTCGGGGGACAGCAAGCTTTCTTT.

The V and J genes are TRBV5-6 and TRBJ1-1; the D gene is possibly TRBD1 (6 bases). V was trimmed by 1 base and J by 4 bases, leaving 8 bases between them. This CDR3 spans 13 amino acids. Germline V CDR1 and CDR2: SGHDT, YYEEEE. DNA for the CDR3: TGTGCCAGCAGCTTGAGGGGGGGCACTGAAGCTTTCTTT. Its translation is CASSLRGGTEAFF. The variable domain in full, completed from reference TRBV5-6 and TRBJ1-1, reads DAGVTQSPTHLIKTRGQQVTLRCSPKSGHDTVSWYQQALGQGPQFIFQYYEEEERQRGNFPDRFSGHQFPNYSSELNVNALLLGDSALYLCASSLRGGTEAFFGQGTRLTVV.

This clone came up a few times. V usage is TRBV28 and J usage is TRBJ1-5; 12 bases map to TRBD1. The CDR3 is made up of 16 amino acids. The germline gives CDR1 MDHEN, CDR2 SYDVKM. J gave up 6 bases and V 6 bases, and 9 bases lay outside the gene matches. The CDR3 DNA is TGTGCCAGCAGCCACCGGGACAGGGGGCATGGTCAGCCCCAGCATTTT. As protein: CASSHRDRGHGQPQHF.

The chain has TRBV30 and TRBJ2-6; 9 bases align to TRBD1. CDR1 and CDR2 (germline): GTSNPN, SVGIG (reference sequence). The CDR3 runs 18 residues. Trimming at V came to 4 bases and at J to 0 bases, leaving 10 bases not matched to a gene. The DNA for the CDR3 is TGTGCCTGGATAGGGACAGGGCCTTTATTCTCTGGGGCCAACGTCCTGACTTTC. It is translated as CAWIGTGPLFSGANVLTF. Full variable domain (rest looked up from reference TRBV30 and TRBJ2-6): SQTIHQWPATLVQPVGSPLSLECTVEGTSNPNLYWYRQAAGRGLQLLFYSVGIGQISSEVPQNLSASRPQDRQFILSSKKLLLSDSGFYLCAWIGTGPLFSGANVLTFGAGSRLTVL.

The chain uses TRBV4-1 and TRBJ1-2; 9 bases line up with TRBD1. The V segment lost 6 bases and the J segment 8 bases; nucleotides outside the gene matches: 16. From germline, CDR1 is MGHRA and CDR2 YSYEKL. This CDR3 spans 16 amino acids. In DNA form, the CDR3 reads TGCGCCAGCAGTTTAACCCCGGGACAGGGATTTCCAGGCTACACCTTC. This gives the protein CASSLTPGQGFPGYTF.

The V gene is TRBV12-2, the J gene TRBJ1-2. TRBV12-2 is an annotated pseudogene. The length of the CDR3 is 11 residues. CDR3 sequence: CASRLSPGYTF. The DNA of the CDR3 is TGTGCAAGTCGTCTCTCTCCTGGCTACACCTTC.

The genes are TRBV7-8 and TRBJ2-1; tentative D call: TRBD2 (5 bases). Between the trimmed V and J ends, which lost 1 base and 3 bases, there was a span of 7 bases. CDR1 and CDR2 (germline): SGHVS, FQNEAQ. The CDR3 is 14 residues long. This CDR3 is CASSLDRDYNEQFF. Written as DNA, the CDR3 is TGTGCCAGCAGCTTAGACCGGGACTACAATGAGCAGTTCTTC.

The chain is built from TRBV5-5 and TRBJ1-5; D remains ambiguous. CDR3 length: 16 amino acids. Per the germline V gene, CDR1 is SGHKS and CDR2 is YYEKEE (reference sequence). The V and J ends lost 4 bases and 0 bases respectively, with 14 bases between them. The CDR3: CASSPSGTYSNQPQHF. The CDR3 bases are TGTGCCAGCAGCCCGTCCGGTACCTATAGCAATCAGCCCCAGCATTTT.

The chain has TRBV4-3 and TRBJ2-2; tentative D call: TRBD1 (5 bases). Trimming removed 0 bases at V and 2 bases at J, with 10 bases between. The germline V gene encodes CDR1 LGHNA and CDR2 YSLEER. This CDR3 has 16 amino acids. CDR3 residues: CASSQDRVLNTGELFF. In DNA form, the CDR3 reads TGCGCCAGCAGCCAAGACAGGGTCCTTAACACCGGGGAGCTGTTTTTT.